The source of this T cell receptor beta chain is a study of shared clonotypes between healthy human individuals. Study-level information: Per donor, CD8 memory used one plate, CD8 naive used two, CD4 memory used three and CD4 naive used three. Study-wide results and caveats: Among donors, the sharing of clonotypes was expected to be influenced by sequencing depth. Against clonotypes common to all four donors, non-shared ones had lower generation probabilities. Rarefaction curves obtained for sorted subsets showed sequencing incomplete despite large depth.

Measured with immunoSEQ multiplex PCR; TCRdb has only the in-frame clones, and not every one. This table holds hundreds of thousands of clones, more than 95% found once. A word on this clone: What it recognizes is unknown.

CDR1 SGHRS and CDR2 YFSETQ come from the germline V gene. V lost 2 bases, J lost 5 bases, and 7 bases stayed unmatched. This CDR3 is built from 15 residues. The sequence derives from a young woman in good health. The sample was naive CD4+ T cells sorted from blood. Subset defined: CD45RA+ positively selected. The rearrangement joins TRBV5-1 to TRBJ1-1, with TRBD1 matching over 9 bases. The CDR3 nucleotides read TGCGCCAGCAGCTTTGTACAGGGGGCTGGAACTGAAGCTTTCTTT. Translated: CASSFVQGAGTEAFF.